The 14 T cell receptor beta chains in this list originate from one sample, sequenced in a study of T-cell reconstitution after alpha-beta-depleted transplantation in children. Unique molecular identifiers were incorporated into the prepared TCRbeta library. MiXCR, applied by TCRdb to the PCR reads, yields one record per CDR3 protein. The data contain 500,000 or so distinct CDR3 sequences, 30% to 35% of them singletons. Sequenced material: PBMCs from the stem cell graft donor, taken from the stem cell graft. Receptor source: a human donor who donated a stem cell graft to a child with aplastic anemia.

This chain joins TRBV18 and TRBJ1-1, with D hard to call. The CDR3 length is 14 residues. Germline V gives CDR1 KGHSH, CDR2 LQKENI. The ends were cut back, 3 bases at V and 0 bases at J, with 8 bases in the middle. The CDR3 reads CASSPAQMNTEAFF. The DNA for the CDR3 is TGTGCCAGCTCACCCGCCCAGATGAACACTGAAGCTTTCTTT.

The chain combines TRBV2 with TRBJ2-1, with 8 positions matching TRBD2. V trimming: 6 bases; J trimming: 3 bases; junction bases outside the gene matches: 1. CDR1 is SNHLY, CDR2 FYNNEI, per germline. This CDR3 is 13 amino acids long. CDR3 coding DNA: TGTGCCAGCAGGACTAGCGACTACAATGAGCAGTTCTTC. Protein sequence: CASRTSDYNEQFF.

This clonotype was seen more than once but under ten times. V gene TRBV30 combines with J gene TRBJ2-3, with a tentative D call TRBD1 (5 bases). This CDR3 spans 16 amino acids. Per the germline V gene, CDR1 is GTSNPN and CDR2 is SVGIG (reference sequence). With 0 bases removed from V and 0 bases from J, the gap between germline ends came to 13 bases. CDR3 DNA: TGTGCCTGGAGTGTAGTTAAAGGGGTCAGCACAGATACGCAGTATTTT. This codes for CAWSVVKGVSTDTQYF.

J is TRBJ2-7 and V is TRBV24-1; 13 bases match TRBD2. The CDR3 totals 17 residues. Germline CDR1 is KGHDR and CDR2 is SFDVKD. The trim removed 4 bases at V and 0 bases at J, leaving 5 bases unmatched. DNA for the CDR3: TGTGCCACCAGTGACCCCGGACTAGCGGGAGACTCCTACGAGCAGTACGTC. Translating gives CATSDPGLAGDSYEQYV.

This clonotype was observed a handful of times. The J gene is TRBJ2-7, the V gene TRBV28; no reliable D call. Per germline, CDR1 MDHEN and CDR2 SYDVKM. The CDR3 is 14 residues long. The V end was cut by 3 bases, the J end by 3 bases, with 12 bases between. CDR3 nucleotide sequence: TGTGCCAGCAGTTTGCGCAGAAATCTCTACGAGCAGTACTTC. Residues: CASSLRRNLYEQYF. The full variable domain, with the rest looked up from reference TRBV28 and TRBJ2-7, is DVKVTQSSRYLVKRTGEKVFLECVQDMDHENMFWYRQDPGLGLRLIYFSYDVKMKEKGDIPEGYSVSREKKERFSLILESASTNQTSMYLCASSLRRNLYEQYFGPGTRLTVT.

This rearrangement joins TRBV6-5 to TRBJ2-1, with D possibly being TRBD1 or TRBD2 (5 bases each). CDR3 length: 15 amino acids. The germline V gene encodes CDR1 MNHEY and CDR2 SVGAGI. Trimming took 5 bases from V and 4 from J, leaving 15 bases between them. The CDR3 DNA reads TGTGCCAGCAGTCCGATCCGGGACGTATACAATGAGCAGTTCTTC. Amino acids: CASSPIRDVYNEQFF.

This clonotype appeared a few times. The gene calls are TRBV19 and TRBJ1-1; D uncertain. V lost 4 bases, J lost 0 bases, and 3 bases lay in between. Germline V gene sequence: CDR1 LNHDA, CDR2 SQIVND (reference sequence). The CDR3 runs 12 residues. CDR3 sequence: CASSKMNTEAFF. The CDR3 DNA reads as TGTGCCAGTAGTAAAATGAACACTGAAGCTTTCTTT.

This clonotype was detected a few times. The rearrangement uses TRBV12-3 or TRBV12-4 and TRBJ2-1; D uncertain. The CDR3 length is 12 residues. The ends were cut back, 6 bases at V and 6 bases at J, with 9 bases in the middle. CDR3 sequence: CASSRTANEQFF. CDR3 DNA sequence: TGTGCCAGCAGCCGGACCGCCAATGAGCAGTTCTTC.

This clonotype was seen only a few times. This chain links TRBV4-3 with TRBJ1-2; D unclear. Germline lookup yields CDR1 LGHNA and CDR2 YSLEER. This CDR3 is 13 amino acids long. Trimming took 5 bases from V and 4 from J, leaving 11 bases between them. The CDR3 DNA follows: TGCGCCAGCAGCTCGGAACACGGCTATGGCTACACCTTC. The encoded protein is CASSSEHGYGYTF.

The chain recombines TRBV15 with TRBJ2-1, with TRBD1 matching over 9 bases. CDR3 length equals 15 residues. Germline V gives CDR1 LNHNV, CDR2 YYDKDF (reference sequence). Trimming removed 1 base from V and 4 bases from J; junction bases left unmatched: 2. The CDR3, as DNA: TGTGCCACCAGCAGAGGACAGGGGGGGTACAATGAGCAGTTCTTC. It codes for CATSRGQGGYNEQFF.

This clonotype came up a few times. The rearrangement links TRBV20-1 to TRBJ2-1; D may be TRBD1 (7 bases). Germline assignment: CDR1 DFQATT and CDR2 SNEGSKA (reference sequence). Trimming pared 5 bases from V and 7 bases from J, leaving 18 bases between. The CDR3 runs to 14 residues. The CDR3 loop reads CSAQKTGSGNEQFF. The CDR3 DNA follows: TGCAGTGCTCAGAAGACAGGGAGCGGGAATGAGCAGTTCTTC.

The chain is built from TRBV3-1 and TRBJ2-7; perhaps TRBD2 as D (5 bases). The CDR3 runs to 20 residues. Germline loops: CDR1 LGHDT, CDR2 YNNKEL (reference sequence). Between the trimmed V and J ends, which lost 3 bases and 3 bases, there was a span of 30 bases. CDR3: CASSQGRGTYWVFLVYEQYV. The CDR3 coding sequence is TGTGCCAGCAGCCAGGGTCGGGGAACCTACTGGGTATTTCTAGTCTACGAGCAGTACGTC.

The chain recombines TRBV20-1 with TRBJ2-7, with 7 bases identical to TRBD1. CDR1 DFQATT and CDR2 SNEGSKA come from the germline V gene (reference sequence). V shed 0 bases, J shed 6 bases, and the junction held 5 bases outside the gene matches. The CDR3 consists of 13 residues. The CDR3 loop reads CSARDLTGFEQYV. The CDR3 bases are TGCAGTGCTAGAGATTTGACAGGGTTCGAGCAGTACGTC.

The V call is TRBV4-3, the J call TRBJ2-1, with D possibly called TRBD1 or TRBD2 (6 bases each). CDR1 is LGHNA, CDR2 YSLEER, per germline. Deletions cut 3 bases from V and 10 bases from J, with 25 bases between. CDR3 length: 17 amino acids. The CDR3 protein is CASSQVIGGIGVGEQFF. In DNA form, the CDR3 reads TGCGCCAGCAGCCAGGTTATAGGGGGGATTGGGGTAGGCGAGCAGTTCTTC.